This is a list of T cell receptor beta chains from one sample in a study of T cells in Graves' hyperthyroidism and ophthalmopathy. MiXCR, applied by TCRdb to the multiplex PCR reads, yields one record per CDR3 protein. The sample shows fewer than 750,000 distinct CDR3 sequences, roughly 15% of them seen only once. Input material: blood. The receptors here all came from a woman aged 50 to 60 with Graves' ophthalmopathy. The conserved cysteine and the conserved F or W are not part of the CDR3 here.

j_call: TRBJ2-1
v_call: TRBV11-2
cdr3_aa: ASSLIQGRIGYNEQF

j_call: TRBJ2-1
v_call: TRBV6-2/TRBV6-3
cdr3_aa: ASSIVRPSYNEQF

j_call: TRBJ2-5
v_call: TRBV7-3
cdr3_aa: ASSPGGSQEAQY

j_call: TRBJ1-5
v_call: TRBV2
cdr3_aa: ASSETGAGANQPQH

j_call: TRBJ2-5
v_call: TRBV20-1
cdr3_aa: SARVGTVTSRETQY

j_call: TRBJ2-1
v_call: TRBV28
cdr3_aa: ASSPHGTLSRGQF

j_call: TRBJ2-2
v_call: TRBV29-1
cdr3_aa: SVDSGSAGELF

j_call: TRBJ1-2
v_call: TRBV3-1
cdr3_aa: ASSQDISGGFGYGYT

j_call: TRBJ1-5
v_call: TRBV19
cdr3_aa: ASSATGAGQPQH

j_call: TRBJ2-7
v_call: TRBV3-1
cdr3_aa: ASSPASGVTYEQY

j_call: TRBJ2-1
v_call: TRBV7-8
cdr3_aa: ASSLRLGLAYNEQF

j_call: TRBJ2-1
v_call: TRBV29-1
cdr3_aa: SVEYFAASGLNNEQF

j_call: TRBJ2-1
v_call: TRBV2
cdr3_aa: ATLAGEYNEQF

j_call: TRBJ2-3
v_call: TRBV20-1
cdr3_aa: SAPSWGTQY

j_call: TRBJ1-4
v_call: TRBV20-1
cdr3_aa: SAKEGAELEKLF

j_call: TRBJ2-3
v_call: TRBV6-5
cdr3_aa: ASSYSMEGAYPTDTQY

j_call: TRBJ2-7
v_call: TRBV7-2
cdr3_aa: ASSLVGLAGGISYEQY

j_call: TRBJ2-7
v_call: TRBV27
cdr3_aa: ASSLETGAYEQY

j_call: TRBJ2-7
v_call: TRBV5-1
cdr3_aa: ASSPTLSYEQY

j_call: TRBJ1-4
v_call: TRBV20-1
cdr3_aa: SASLAHEKLF

j_call: TRBJ2-2
v_call: TRBV19
cdr3_aa: ASSRQGAGTGELF

j_call: TRBJ2-2
v_call: TRBV27
cdr3_aa: ASSLPVPGELF

j_call: TRBJ2-5
v_call: TRBV7-2
cdr3_aa: ASSLDRTARQETQY

j_call: TRBJ1-1
v_call: TRBV7-2
cdr3_aa: ASSPVIRGAEAF

j_call: TRBJ1-6
v_call: TRBV9
cdr3_aa: ASSEDGDFNSYNSPLH

j_call: TRBJ2-2
v_call: TRBV3-1
cdr3_aa: ASSQEFGSHTGELF

j_call: TRBJ2-1
v_call: TRBV20-1
cdr3_aa: SARDPAQGQF

j_call: TRBJ2-2
v_call: TRBV27
cdr3_aa: ASSTPAGGMTGELF

j_call: TRBJ2-2
v_call: TRBV7-2
cdr3_aa: ASRMTGTGELF

j_call: TRBJ1-2
v_call: TRBV6-5
cdr3_aa: ASSNSGRNYGYT

j_call: TRBJ2-1
v_call: TRBV27
cdr3_aa: ASSPLAGGSNEQF

j_call: TRBJ2-7
v_call: TRBV29-1
cdr3_aa: SVAVSSYEQY

j_call: TRBJ2-7
v_call: TRBV7-8
cdr3_aa: ASSSRTSGYYEQY

j_call: TRBJ2-1
v_call: TRBV12-3/TRBV12-4
cdr3_aa: ASSLGTMGEQF

j_call: TRBJ2-2
v_call: TRBV7-3
cdr3_aa: ASIGDTGELF

j_call: TRBJ2-3
v_call: TRBV24-1
cdr3_aa: ATSDDRVPDTQY

j_call: TRBJ2-3
v_call: TRBV7-3
cdr3_aa: ASSARRGGTDTQY

j_call: TRBJ1-6
v_call: TRBV11-2
cdr3_aa: ASSLDKGGTFNSPLH

j_call: TRBJ2-1
v_call: TRBV10-3
cdr3_aa: AVGSRGSYNEQF

j_call: TRBJ2-7
v_call: TRBV12-3/TRBV12-4
cdr3_aa: ASSPRGYSYEQY

j_call: TRBJ2-3
v_call: TRBV28
cdr3_aa: ASSATSGSTQY

j_call: TRBJ2-3
v_call: TRBV28
cdr3_aa: ASSFSWDRNTDTQY

j_call: TRBJ1-5
v_call: TRBV10-3
cdr3_aa: AISEYQGLSNQPQH

j_call: TRBJ2-7
v_call: TRBV7-2
cdr3_aa: ASSPAGVRDRHGLAGVEQY

j_call: TRBJ1-2
v_call: TRBV12-3/TRBV12-4
cdr3_aa: ASSFMGSYGYT

j_call: TRBJ2-1
v_call: TRBV5-1
cdr3_aa: ASSFTGIPSNEQF

j_call: TRBJ1-4
v_call: TRBV29-1
cdr3_aa: SGRVKTEEKLF

j_call: TRBJ2-7
v_call: TRBV7-9
cdr3_aa: ASSLSGRYEQY

j_call: TRBJ2-7
v_call: TRBV18
cdr3_aa: ASSPGSKLEQY

j_call: TRBJ1-6
v_call: TRBV7-6
cdr3_aa: ASSLVRDDVWNSPLH

j_call: TRBJ1-1
v_call: TRBV4-3
cdr3_aa: ASSQVRTGNTEAF

j_call: TRBJ1-6
v_call: TRBV5-1
cdr3_aa: ASSSATGVNSPLH

j_call: TRBJ2-1
v_call: TRBV5-5
cdr3_aa: ASSSSRTGGSSYNEQF

j_call: TRBJ2-1
v_call: TRBV7-9
cdr3_aa: ASSFSLAGHNEQF

j_call: TRBJ1-1
v_call: TRBV20-1
cdr3_aa: SARDAGDRGTEAF

j_call: TRBJ2-1
v_call: TRBV27
cdr3_aa: ASSLRGTGGIYNEQF

j_call: TRBJ1-3
v_call: TRBV28
cdr3_aa: ASSLPGRGNTIY

j_call: TRBJ1-5
v_call: TRBV7-9
cdr3_aa: ASSAGQFSNQPQH

j_call: TRBJ2-3
v_call: TRBV20-1
cdr3_aa: SARDPGHLGALDTQY